The 19 T cell receptor beta chains listed next were all sequenced from one sample in a study of glioma-infiltrating T cells. The iRepertoire nested amplicon-rescue multiplex PCR amplified TCR alpha and beta CDR3s from RNA. TCRdb ran MiXCR on the multiplex PCR reads and lists one entry per CDR3 protein. There are 150,000 to 200,000 distinct CDR3 sequences in the sample; more than 30% occur only once, and 20% to 25% lies in the top ten. What was sequenced was glioma tissue, nonneoplastic brain tissue, or PBMCs (not recorded which). These receptors were taken from a human donor with low-grade glioma or glioblastoma, undergoing nonglioma brain surgery, or in good health (not recorded which).

At least ten counts were recorded for this clonotype. V is TRBV4-1 and J is TRBJ2-7, with D unresolved. From germline, CDR1 is MGHRA and CDR2 YSYEKL. The CDR3 loop spans 11 amino acids. The V end was cut by 5 bases, the J end by 7 bases, with 9 bases between. The CDR3 sequence is CASSDFEEQYF. The CDR3, as DNA: TGCGCCAGCAGCGATTTTGAGGAGCAGTACTTC.

This clonotype has ten or more counts. The chain has TRBV29-1 and TRBJ2-7; 11 positions match TRBD1. CDR1 SQVTM and CDR2 ANQGSEA come from the germline V gene. This CDR3 has 14 amino acids. The V gene end was trimmed by 1 base and the J gene end by 3 bases; junction bases not matched to a gene: 2. CDR3 coding DNA: TGCAGCGTTGAAGCCGGGACAGGGGGCTACGAGCAGTACTTC. This codes for CSVEAGTGGYEQYF.

There are many counts of this clonotype. The genes are TRBV7-8 and TRBJ2-1; D not certain. The V gene's germline CDR1 is SGHVS and CDR2 FQNEAQ. The CDR3 sequence is 13 residues long. The V and J ends lost 5 bases and 4 bases respectively, with 9 bases between them. Here the CDR3 DNA reads TGTGCCAGCAGCAGAAGACGGTACAATGAGCAGTTCTTC. Protein: CASSRRRYNEQFF.

The chain carries TRBV29-1 and TRBJ2-5, with 7 bases lining up with TRBD1. The V and J ends lost 6 bases and 7 bases, in that order; junction bases with no gene match: 14. Germline CDR1 is SQVTM and CDR2 is ANQGSEA. This CDR3 has 14 residues. The CDR3 here is CSVPGTDLLGTQYF. The CDR3, as DNA: TGCAGCGTCCCAGGGACAGACCTTCTTGGGACCCAGTACTTC.

This clonotype was observed a few times. The chain recombines TRBV5-1 with TRBJ2-3; tentative D call: TRBD2 (6 bases). Per the germline V gene, CDR1 is SGHRS and CDR2 is YFSETQ. The CDR3 consists of 18 residues. The V and J ends lost 7 bases and 0 bases respectively, with 24 bases between them. CDR3 loop: CASRRGLAGTASTDTQYF. CDR3 in DNA: TGCGCCAGCCGGAGGGGCCTAGCAGGTACCGCTAGCACAGATACGCAGTATTTT.

This chain uses TRBV7-6 with TRBJ2-7; perhaps TRBD1 as D (5 bases). From germline, CDR1 is SGHVS and CDR2 FNYEAQ. The CDR3 spans 16 residues. V lost 3 bases and J 7 bases, leaving 22 bases between the germline ends. The CDR3 loop reads CASSFRIGAPNNEQYF. The CDR3 bases are TGTGCCAGCAGCTTTAGAATTGGGGCACCCAACAATGAGCAGTACTTC.

This clonotype showed up many times. The chain employs TRBV7-6 and TRBJ2-3; the D gene is possibly TRBD2 (6 bases). Germline V gene sequence: CDR1 SGHVS, CDR2 FNYEAQ. Trimming stripped 5 bases from V and 1 base from J, with 13 bases between. The CDR3 loop spans 15 amino acids. The CDR3 loop is CASSRRGSGTDTQYF. CDR3 coding DNA: TGTGCCAGCAGCCGACGGGGGAGCGGCACAGATACGCAGTATTTT.

This clonotype was counted between two and nine times. This chain connects TRBV10-3 to TRBJ2-2; 9 nucleotides agree with TRBD1. Germline V gene lookup returns CDR1 ENHRY and CDR2 SYGVKD. The CDR3 sequence is 13 residues long. With 9 bases clipped from V and 7 bases from J, the junction kept 6 bases outside the gene matches. The CDR3 bases are TGTGCCATAGAACAGGGGGCCGGCGGGGAGCTGTTTTTT. Its protein is CAIEQGAGGELFF.

Ten or more counts support this clonotype. The chain carries TRBV6-1 and TRBJ1-4, with 7 bases fitting TRBD1. This CDR3 contains 15 residues. Germline V CDR1 and CDR2: MNHNS, SASEGT. J gave up 1 base and V 5 bases, and 4 bases lay outside the gene matches. The CDR3 DNA follows: TGTGCCAGCAGTTCCTGGACAGGAACTAATGAAAAACTGTTTTTT. Translating it yields CASSSWTGTNEKLFF.

As to this clonotype: Given a much more abundant clone one base away, this may be a read error. The V gene is TRBV3-1, the J gene TRBJ2-1; D is perhaps TRBD2 (6 bases). The CDR3 is made up of 16 amino acids. The germline V gene has CDR1 LGHDT and CDR2 YNNKEL (reference sequence). The CDR3 is CASSQAGVSRYNKQFF. The CDR3 DNA follows: TGTGCCAGCAGCCAAGCGGGAGTTAGTAGATACAATAAGCAGTTCTTC.

The V gene is TRBV19, the J gene TRBJ2-7; D could derive from TRBD1 or TRBD2 (5 bases each). Germline CDR1 and CDR2: LNHDA and SQIVND (reference sequence). Trimming cost V 4 bases and J 0 bases, with 7 bases left between them. The CDR3 totals 13 residues. CDR3 DNA: TGTGCCAGTAGTACCGGGACCTCCTACGAGCAGTACTTC. Its translation is CASSTGTSYEQYF.

A few counts support this clonotype. This chain uses TRBV5-4 with TRBJ2-7; D not resolved. V was clipped by 1 base and J by 0 bases, with 5 bases between them. Germline V gene lookup returns CDR1 SGHNT and CDR2 YYREEE (reference sequence). The CDR3 runs to 13 residues. DNA for the CDR3: TGTGCCAGCAGCTTGCAAAGCTCCTACGAGCAGTACTTC. Amino acids: CASSLQSSYEQYF.

The chain carries TRBV4-1 and TRBJ2-7, with TRBD2 identical over 12 bases. Germline trimming cut 0 bases from V and 1 base from J; bases unmatched to any gene: 4. Germline-derived CDR1 and CDR2 are MGHRA and YSYEKL. This CDR3 contains 17 residues. CDR3 coding DNA: TGCGCCAGCAGCCAAGAACTAGCGGGAGGTTGGTCCTACGAGCAGTACTTC. Translated: CASSQELAGGWSYEQYF.

CDR3 bases: TGCGCCAGCAGCCCGTCAAGGGTAGCGGAAATCTACGAGCAGTACTTC. This encodes CASSPSRVAEIYEQYF. The chain has TRBV5-1 and TRBJ2-7; maybe TRBD2 (6 bases). The V gene's germline CDR1 is SGHRS and CDR2 YFSETQ. CDR3 length: 16 amino acids. Trimming pared 4 bases from V and 3 bases from J, leaving 20 bases between.

This clonotype was seen a few times. This chain links TRBV18 with TRBJ2-1; no reliable D call. The ends were cut back, 2 bases at V and 0 bases at J, with 8 bases in the middle. The CDR3 loop spans 15 amino acids. CDR1 and CDR2 from the germline V gene are KGHSH and LQKENI. The CDR3 protein is CASSPIPNSYNEQFF. CDR3 sequence (DNA): TGTGCCAGCTCACCAATCCCTAACTCCTACAATGAGCAGTTCTTC.

As regards this clonotype: Lacking the conserved final phenylalanine or tryptophan, this CDR3 likely reflects a read error. V and J are TRBV5-5 and TRBJ1-1; 8 nucleotides agree with TRBD1. The germline V gene encodes CDR1 SGHKS and CDR2 YYEKEE (reference sequence). CDR3 size: 14 residues. V lost 1 base and J lost 4; bases outside the gene matches: 3. CDR3 coding DNA: TGTGCCAGCAGCTTGCGAACAGGGGGCACTGAAGCTTTCCTT. Protein product: CASSLRTGGTEAFL.

The table lists this clonotype with many counts. V gene TRBV30 combines with J gene TRBJ2-1; 8 nucleotides align to TRBD2. CDR1 and CDR2 from the germline V gene are GTSNPN and SVGIG (reference sequence). There are 16 residues in the CDR3. V lost 4 bases to trimming and J lost 5 bases; unmatched junction nucleotides: 13. As DNA, the CDR3 is TGTGCCTGGAACACGGGGGGGACCCAGTCACACAATGAGCAGTTCTTC. Encoded protein: CAWNTGGTQSHNEQFF.

About this clonotype itself: A much larger clone sits a single nucleotide away, making a read error possible. This chain uses TRBV12-3 or TRBV12-4 with TRBJ2-3, with 11 bases matching TRBD2. V shed 5 bases, J shed 5 bases, and the junction held 6 bases outside the gene matches. This CDR3 contains 15 residues. CDR3 nucleotides: TGTGCCAGCAGTCTTAGCGGGAGGGGGGGAGATACGCAGTATTTT. Amino acid sequence: CASSLSGRGGDTQYF.

This clonotype was seen at least ten times. In nucleotides, the CDR3 is TGTGCCAGCAGCCCAAGTGCAGGGATAGGGGACAATGAGCAGTTCTTC. Its protein product is CASSPSAGIGDNEQFF. The chain uses TRBV7-2 and TRBJ2-1; perhaps TRBD1 as D (5 bases). Germline assignment: CDR1 SGHTA and CDR2 FQGNSA. This CDR3 is 16 amino acids long. The ends were cut back, 5 bases at V and 5 bases at J, with 19 bases in the middle. Looking up the rest from reference TRBV7-2 and TRBJ2-1 gives the full variable domain: GAGVSQSPSNKVTEKGKDVELRCDPISGHTALYWYRQSLGQGLEFLIYFQGNSAPDKSGLPSDRFSAERTGGSVSTLTIQRTQQEDSAVYLCASSPSAGIGDNEQFFGPGTRLTVL.